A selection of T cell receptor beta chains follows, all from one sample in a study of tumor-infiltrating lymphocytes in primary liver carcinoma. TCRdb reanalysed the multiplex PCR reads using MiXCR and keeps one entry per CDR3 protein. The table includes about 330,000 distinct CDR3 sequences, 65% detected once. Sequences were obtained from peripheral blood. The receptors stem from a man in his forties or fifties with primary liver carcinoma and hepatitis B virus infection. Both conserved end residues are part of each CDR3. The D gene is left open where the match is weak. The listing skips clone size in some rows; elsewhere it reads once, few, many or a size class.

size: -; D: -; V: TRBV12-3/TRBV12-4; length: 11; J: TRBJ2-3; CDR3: CASSSLTGQYF; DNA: TGTGCCAGCAGCTCCTTGACTGGACAGTATTTT
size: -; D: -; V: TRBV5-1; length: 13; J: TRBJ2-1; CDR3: CASSGGQYNEQFF; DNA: TGCGCCAGCAGCGGAGGACAGTACAATGAGCAGTTCTTC
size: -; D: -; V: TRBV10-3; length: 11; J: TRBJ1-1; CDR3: CAISGGVEAFF; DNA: TGTGCCATCAGTGGGGGAGTTGAAGCTTTCTTT
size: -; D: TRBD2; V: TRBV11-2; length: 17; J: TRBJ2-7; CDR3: CASSLGRSSGRVNEQYF; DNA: TGTGCCAGTAGCTTAGGTCGATCTAGCGGGAGGGTCAATGAGCAGTACTTC
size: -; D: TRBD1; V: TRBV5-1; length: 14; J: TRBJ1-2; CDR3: CASSPSGGHYGYTF; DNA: TGCGCCAGCAGCCCCTCAGGGGGTCACTATGGCTACACCTTC
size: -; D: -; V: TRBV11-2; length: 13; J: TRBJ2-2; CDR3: CASDSGNTGELFF; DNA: TGTGCCAGCGACTCAGGGAACACCGGGGAGCTGTTTTTT
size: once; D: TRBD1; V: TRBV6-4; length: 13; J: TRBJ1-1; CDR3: CASSEQGWGEVFF; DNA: TGTGCCAGCAGTGAACAGGGGTGGGGTGAAGTTTTCTTT
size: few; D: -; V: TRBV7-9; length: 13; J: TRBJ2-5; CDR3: CASNPGQWETQYF; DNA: TGTGCCAGCAACCCGGGTCAGTGGGAGACCCAGTATTTC
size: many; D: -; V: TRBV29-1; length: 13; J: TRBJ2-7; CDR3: CSVARAHSYEQYF; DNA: TGCAGCGTTGCCAGGGCTCACTCCTACGAGCAGTACTTC
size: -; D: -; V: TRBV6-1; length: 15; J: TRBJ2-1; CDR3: CARRPSFDRANEQFF; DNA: TGTGCCAGAAGGCCGAGTTTTGATAGGGCCAATGAGCAGTTTTTC
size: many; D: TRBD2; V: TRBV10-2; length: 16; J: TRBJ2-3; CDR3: CASSDVGLAGTDTQYF; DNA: TGCGCCAGCAGTGATGTAGGACTAGCGGGAACAGATACGCAGTATTTT
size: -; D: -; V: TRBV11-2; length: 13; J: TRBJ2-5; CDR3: CASSLEIKDTQYF; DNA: TGTGCCAGCAGCTTAGAAATTAAAGATACCCAGTACTTC
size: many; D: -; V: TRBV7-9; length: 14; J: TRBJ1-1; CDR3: CASSFGTVNTEAFF; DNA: TGTGCCAGCAGCTTCGGGACGGTGAACACTGAAGCTTTCTTT
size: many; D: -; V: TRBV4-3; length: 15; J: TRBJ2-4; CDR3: CASSQDRAGWNIQYF; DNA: TGCGCCAGCAGCCAAGATCGCGCGGGATGGAACATTCAGTACTTC
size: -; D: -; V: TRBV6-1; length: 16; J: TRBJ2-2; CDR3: CASSDPPGENTGELFF; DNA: TGTGCCAGTAGTGACCCGCCGGGAGAGAACACCGGGGAACTGTTTTTT
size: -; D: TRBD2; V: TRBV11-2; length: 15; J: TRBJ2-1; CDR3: CAGSMGLAGVHEQFF; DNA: TGTGCCGGCAGCATGGGACTAGCGGGAGTACATGAGCAGTTCTTC
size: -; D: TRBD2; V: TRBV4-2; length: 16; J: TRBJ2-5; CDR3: CDSSQSSGRDRRTQYF; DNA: TGTGACAGCAGCCAATCTAGCGGGAGGGACAGGAGGACCCAGTACTTC
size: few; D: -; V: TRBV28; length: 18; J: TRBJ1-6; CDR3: CASSFNRAASSYNSPLHF; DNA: TGTGCCAGCAGTTTCAACAGGGCCGCGAGCTCCTATAATTCACCCCTCCACTTT
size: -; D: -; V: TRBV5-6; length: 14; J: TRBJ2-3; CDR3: CASSLDGDSIMQYF; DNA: TGTGCCAGCAGCTTGGATGGCGATTCAATCATGCAGTATTTT
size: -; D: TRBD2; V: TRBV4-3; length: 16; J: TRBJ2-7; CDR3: CASSQVRGLAGREQYF; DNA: TGCGCCAGCAGCCAAGTAAGAGGCCTAGCGGGAAGGGAGCAGTACTTC
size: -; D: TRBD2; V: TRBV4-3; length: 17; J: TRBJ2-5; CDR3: CASSQATSGKTGETQYF; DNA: TGCGCCAGCAGCCAAGCGACTAGCGGGAAGACTGGTGAGACCCAGTACTTC
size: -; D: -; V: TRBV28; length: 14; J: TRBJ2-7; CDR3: CASSTTSAGNEQYF; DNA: TGTGCCAGCAGTACTACGAGTGCGGGGAACGAGCAGTACTTC
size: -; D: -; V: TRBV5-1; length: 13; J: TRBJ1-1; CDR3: CACSLERNTEVFF; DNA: TGCGCCTGCAGCTTGGAACGGAACACTGAAGTTTTCTTT
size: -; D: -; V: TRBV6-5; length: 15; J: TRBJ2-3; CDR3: CASSPLSGVSDTQYF; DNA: TGTGCCAGCAGTCCCTTATCAGGAGTGTCGGATACGCAGTATTTT
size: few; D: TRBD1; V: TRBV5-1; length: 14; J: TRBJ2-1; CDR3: CASSTGGLYNEQFF; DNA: TGCGCCAGCTCAACAGGGGGCCTGTACAATGAGCAGTTCTTC
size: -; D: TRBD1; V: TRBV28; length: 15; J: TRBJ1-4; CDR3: CASSPGQSTNEKLFF; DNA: TGTGCCAGCAGTCCGGGACAGTCAACTAATGAAAAACTGTTTTTT
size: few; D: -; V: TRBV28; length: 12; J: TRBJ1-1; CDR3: CASSGPNTEAFF; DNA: TGTGCCAGCAGTGGGCCGAACACTGAAGCTTTCTTT
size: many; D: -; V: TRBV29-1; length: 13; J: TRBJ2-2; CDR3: CSAQGTLTGELFF; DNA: TGCAGCGCACAGGGTACCCTCACCGGGGAGCTGTTTTTT
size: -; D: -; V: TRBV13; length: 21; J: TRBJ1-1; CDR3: CASSLEEGLNRDVFVNSEAFF; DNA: TGTGCCAGCAGCTTAGAGGAGGGACTGAACAGGGACGTATTTGTGAACAGTGAAGCTTTCTTT
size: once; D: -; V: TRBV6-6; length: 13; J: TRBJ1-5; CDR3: CSSNLPSNQPQHF; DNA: TGTTCCAGCAATCTGCCTAGCAATCAGCCCCAGCACTTT
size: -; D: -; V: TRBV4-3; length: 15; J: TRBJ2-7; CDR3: CASSQWSSISYEQYF; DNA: TGCGCCAGCAGCCAATGGAGTTCAATTTCCTACGAGCAGTACTTC
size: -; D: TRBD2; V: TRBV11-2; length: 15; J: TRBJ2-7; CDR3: CASSFTSGSAYGQYF; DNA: TGTGCCAGCAGCTTTACTAGCGGGAGTGCCTACGGGCAGTACTTC
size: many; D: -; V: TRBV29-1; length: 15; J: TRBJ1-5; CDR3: CSVGGGQGAGQPQHF; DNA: TGCAGCGTTGGGGGGGGGCAGGGAGCCGGTCAGCCCCAGCATTTT
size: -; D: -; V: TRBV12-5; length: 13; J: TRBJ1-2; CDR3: CASGLSVTYGYTF; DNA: TGTGCTAGTGGTTTAAGCGTGACCTACGGCTACACCTTC
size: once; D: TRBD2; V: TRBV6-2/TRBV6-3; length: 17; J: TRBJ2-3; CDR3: CASSSTAGSGGTDTQYF; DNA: TGTGCCAGCAGCTCCACGGCGGGTAGCGGGGGGACCGATACGCAGTATTTT